This T cell receptor beta chain was identified in a study of control samples from healthy donors and cancer patients. This clone was counted only a few times. The CDR3 covers 13 residues. With 2 bases clipped from V and 6 bases from J, the junction kept 5 bases outside the gene matches. Germline V lookup: CDR1 GTSNPN, CDR2 SVGIG (reference sequence). The table came from immunoSEQ multiplex PCR; TCRdb's copy has only in-frame clones and leaves some out. The sample lists 100,000 to 150,000 clones; more than 70% were seen once. V gene TRBV30 combines with J gene TRBJ2-3; 7 nucleotides align to TRBD2. This receptor was identified in a man in his forties or fifties in good health. The specimen sequenced was blood. CDR3 loop: CAWSPRLADTQYF. CDR3 sequence (DNA): TGTGCCTGGAGTCCGCGACTAGCCGATACGCAGTATTTT.